The 18 T cell receptor beta chains listed next were all sequenced from one sample in a study of blood T cells in healthy people across ages. A sample-barcoded 5' primer and a J-beta primer mix were used in a second PCR of roughly 7 to 11 cycles. One entry per CDR3 protein, called by TCRdb with MiXCR from the 5' RACE reads. The sample yields 850,000 to 1,300,000 distinct CDR3 sequences, 45% seen once. The sequenced material came from blood. Source of these receptors: a woman aged 60-75 years in good health.

This clonotype was found a few times. The chain links TRBV6-1 to TRBJ2-7; D is perhaps TRBD2 (6 bases). This CDR3 is built from 12 residues. Germline loops: CDR1 MNHNS, CDR2 SASEGT. V was pared by 7 bases and J by 4 bases, with 11 bases between. In nucleotides, the CDR3 is TGTGCCAGCATCTCTGGGACTTACGAGCAGTACTTC. Amino acids: CASISGTYEQYF.

The chain couples TRBV20-1 to TRBJ2-2; the D gene is possibly TRBD2 (6 bases). V was cut by 6 bases and J by 3 bases, with 17 bases left in between. The CDR3 totals 15 residues. CDR1 and CDR2 from the germline V gene are DFQATT and SNEGSKA (reference sequence). This CDR3 is CSARPGSKDTGELFF. For the CDR3, the DNA is TGCAGTGCGCGCCCCGGGAGCAAAGACACCGGGGAGCTGTTTTTT.

This rearrangement joins TRBV2 to TRBJ2-7, with 14 nucleotides matching TRBD2. CDR3 length: 18 residues. Losses at the gene ends were 4 bases for V and 1 base for J; bases not matched to a gene: 9. The germline V gene has CDR1 SNHLY and CDR2 FYNNEI. The CDR3 nucleotides are TGTGCCAGCAGTGCAGGGACTAGCGGGAGATGGGGGTCCTACGAGCAGTACTTC. It is translated as CASSAGTSGRWGSYEQYF.

This clonotype was recorded once. This rearrangement joins TRBV20-1 to TRBJ2-7, with TRBD2 identical over 8 bases. V trimming: 4 bases; J trimming: 2 bases; junction bases outside the gene matches: 7. The CDR3 is 14 amino acids. Germline lookup yields CDR1 DFQATT and CDR2 SNEGSKA (reference sequence). CDR3: CSATGGLAPYEQYF. The DNA for the CDR3 is TGCAGTGCTACCGGCGGACTAGCCCCCTACGAGCAGTACTTC.

This clonotype has ten or more counts. The chain links TRBV7-3 to TRBJ1-2; tentatively, D is TRBD1 (6 bases). Trimming removed 0 bases at V and 8 bases at J, with 16 bases between. Germline V gene sequence: CDR1 SGHTA, CDR2 FQGTGA. There are 15 residues in the CDR3. The CDR3 loop reads CASSLTESGVEGYTF. CDR3 nucleotide sequence: TGTGCCAGCAGCTTAACGGAATCAGGGGTGGAGGGCTACACCTTC. The complete variable domain, with remaining parts taken from reference TRBV7-3 and TRBJ1-2, reads GAGVSQTPSNKVTEKGKYVELRCDPISGHTALYWYRQSLGQGPEFLIYFQGTGAADDSGLPNDRFFAVRPEGSVSTLKIQRTERGDSAVYLCASSLTESGVEGYTFGSGTRLTVV.

V usage is TRBV5-1 and J usage is TRBJ2-3, with 8 positions matching TRBD2. This CDR3 contains 14 residues. V was clipped by 2 bases and J by 7 bases; unmatched bases: 6. Germline CDR1 is SGHRS and CDR2 is YFSETQ. The CDR3 loop is CASSFTSGVNTQYF. The CDR3, as DNA: TGCGCCAGCAGCTTCACTAGCGGCGTTAATACGCAGTATTTT. The complete variable domain, with remaining parts taken from reference TRBV5-1 and TRBJ2-3, reads KAGVTQTPRYLIKTRGQQVTLSCSPISGHRSVSWYQQTPGQGLQFLFEYFSETQRNKGNFPGRFSGRQFSNSRSEMNVSTLELGDSALYLCASSFTSGVNTQYFGPGTRLTVL.

This chain links TRBV6-6 with TRBJ2-1, with 14 bases identical to TRBD2. The J call may not be correct, given that the DNA end is closer to TRBJ2-7. Germline assignment: CDR1 MNHNY and CDR2 SVGAGI (reference sequence). The CDR3 runs to 16 residues. The CDR3 coding sequence is TGTGCCAGCATTGGACTAGCGGGAGGATCCTACAATGAGCAGTACTTC. It translates to CASIGLAGGSYNEQYF.

This clonotype was observed a single time. This chain uses TRBV3-1 with TRBJ2-5, with D possibly being TRBD1 or TRBD2 (5 bases each). Trimming removed 4 bases from V and 2 bases from J, with 11 bases in between. Germline V gene data show CDR1 as LGHDT and CDR2 as YNNKEL (reference sequence). The CDR3 is 14 amino acids. CDR3 nucleotide sequence: TGTGCCAGCAGCCGGATGGGGGAACAAGAGACCCAGTACTTC. Its translation is CASSRMGEQETQYF.

This clonotype was counted a few times. The chain links TRBV20-1 to TRBJ2-5; TRBD2 aligns across 7 bases. The V gene end was trimmed by 7 bases and the J gene end by 2 bases; junction bases not matched to a gene: 10. CDR3 length equals 14 residues. Germline CDR1 is DFQATT and CDR2 is SNEGSKA (reference sequence). CDR3 sequence reads: CSGRTGTKQETQYF. Here the CDR3 DNA reads TGCAGTGGAAGGACCGGGACTAAGCAAGAGACCCAGTACTTC.

This clonotype has ten or more counts. V is TRBV11-1 and J is TRBJ2-7; D is unresolved. The V end lost 1 base, the J end lost 0 bases, and 10 bases lay between the germline ends. Germline V CDR1 and CDR2: SGHAT, FQDESV (reference sequence). CDR3 length equals 15 residues. For the CDR3, the DNA is TGTGCCAGCAGCTTAGGCCAGACTCACTCCTACGAGCAGTACTTC. It specifies CASSLGQTHSYEQYF.

This rearrangement joins TRBV2 to TRBJ1-5; no firm D call. CDR1 is SNHLY, CDR2 FYNNEI, per germline. The CDR3 extends over 13 amino acids. The ends were cut back, 2 bases at V and 5 bases at J, with 7 bases in the middle. This CDR3 is CASSERRDQPQHF. The CDR3 bases are TGTGCCAGCAGTGAAAGAAGGGATCAGCCCCAGCATTTT. The full variable domain, rest sourced from reference TRBV2 and TRBJ1-5, is EPEVTQTPSHQVTQMGQEVILRCVPISNHLYFYWYRQILGQKVEFLVSFYNNEISEKSEIFDDQFSVERPDGSNFTLKIRSTKLEDSAMYFCASSERRDQPQHFGDGTRLSIL.

This clonotype was detected a few times. V is TRBV29-1 and J is TRBJ2-1; 10 bases line up with TRBD2. Unmatched junction bases numbered 10, after V lost 4 bases and J lost 4 bases. Germline values: CDR1 SQVTM, CDR2 ANQGSEA. CDR3 length: 16 amino acids. The CDR3 DNA is TGCAGCGTTGGAGGTGTGGCTAGCGGGAGTTACAATGAGCAGTTCTTC. Translating gives CSVGGVASGSYNEQFF.

This chain links TRBV9 with TRBJ1-1; D may be TRBD1 (5 bases). Germline V gene lookup returns CDR1 SGDLS and CDR2 YYNGEE. This CDR3 is 14 amino acids long. Trimming took 3 bases from V and 4 from J, leaving 13 bases between them. CDR3 nucleotide sequence: TGTGCCAGCAGCGCGGGACTCTCAAGCACTGAAGCTTTCTTT. Its protein product is CASSAGLSSTEAFF.

This clonotype was seen at least ten times. The chain combines TRBV3-1 with TRBJ2-7; D not certain. The CDR3 consists of 12 residues. Trimming stripped 0 bases from V and 3 bases from J, with 3 bases between. Germline CDR1 is LGHDT and CDR2 is YNNKEL (reference sequence). The CDR3: CASSQDLYEQYF. CDR3 coding DNA: TGTGCCAGCAGCCAAGATCTCTACGAGCAGTACTTC.

The chain joins TRBV9 to TRBJ2-1, with D tentatively TRBD2 (5 bases). This CDR3 is 16 amino acids long. Germline-derived CDR1 and CDR2 are SGDLS and YYNGEE. Between the trimmed V and J ends, which lost 0 bases and 0 bases, there was a span of 10 bases. This chain's CDR3 is CASSVGSGSSYNEQFF. Written as DNA, the CDR3 is TGTGCCAGCAGCGTAGGGTCGGGAAGCTCCTACAATGAGCAGTTCTTC. The full variable domain, its missing parts supplied by reference TRBV9 and TRBJ2-1, is DSGVTQTPKHLITATGQRVTLRCSPRSGDLSVYWYQQSLDQGLQFLIQYYNGEERAKGNILERFSAQQFPDLHSELNLSSLELGDSALYFCASSVGSGSSYNEQFFGPGTRLTVL.

The chain combines TRBV19 with TRBJ1-2; D remains unclear. Trimming removed 5 bases at V and 8 bases at J, with 15 bases between. The CDR3 covers 13 residues. CDR1 is LNHDA, CDR2 SQIVND, per germline (reference sequence). In DNA, the CDR3 is TGTGCCAGTAGTCCCCAAAAGGGCCGCGGCTACACCTTC. Encoded protein: CASSPQKGRGYTF.

The J gene is TRBJ2-1, the V gene TRBV5-1, with D perhaps TRBD1 or TRBD2 (5 bases each). The CDR3 has 18 amino acids. The V end was cut by 1 base, the J end by 0 bases, with 17 bases between. Germline lookup yields CDR1 SGHRS and CDR2 YFSETQ. CDR3 bases: TGCGCCAGCAGCTTGTGGGGTAGGGGAACTAGCTCCTACAATGAGCAGTTCTTC. It yields the protein CASSLWGRGTSSYNEQFF.

This chain uses TRBV25-1 with TRBJ2-1, with 8 bases fitting TRBD1. Unmatched junction bases numbered 8, after V lost 5 bases and J lost 8 bases. This CDR3 spans 14 amino acids. The germline V gene has CDR1 MGHDK and CDR2 SYGVNS. Here the CDR3 DNA reads TGTGCCAGCAGTTACTGGTCACAGGGGGATGAGCAGTTCTTC. Translated: CASSYWSQGDEQFF.